This entry lists 20 T cell receptor beta chains sequenced from one sample in a study of STAT5B mutations in CD4+ large granular lymphocyte leukemia. Profiling relied on immunoSEQ multiplex PCR, and the TCRdb table lists in-frame clones only, not all of them. The sample includes under 50,000 clones, roughly 80% of them seen just once. What was sequenced was CD4+ T cells from blood buffy coats. The source is a human donor in good health.

CDR3 coding DNA: TGCGCCAGCAGCCCGGGGGAACTAGCGCGCGAGCAGTTCTTC. It encodes CASSPGELAREQFF. V gene TRBV5-1 combines with J gene TRBJ2-1; 7 nucleotides line up with TRBD2. This CDR3 contains 14 residues. V shed 4 bases and J 10 bases; nucleotides not matched to a gene: 11. CDR1 is SGHRS and CDR2 is YFSETQ in the germline V gene.

The chain's CDR3 is CASSVDATTNEKLFF. CDR3 in DNA: TGTGCCAGCAGCGTAGACGCCACTACTAATGAAAAACTGTTTTTT. J is TRBJ1-4 and V is TRBV9; no clear D. V was cut by 0 bases and J by 2 bases, with 8 bases left in between. CDR1 and CDR2 from the germline V gene are SGDLS and YYNGEE. The CDR3 has 15 residues.

The rearrangement uses TRBV4-1 and TRBJ1-6; TRBD1 matches 8 bases. Germline CDR1 MGHRA, CDR2 YSYEKL. The CDR3 extends over 13 amino acids. With 4 bases clipped from V and 12 bases from J, the junction kept 5 bases outside the gene matches. The DNA of the CDR3 is TGCGCCAGCAGCCTCGGACAGGGAGAACCCCTCCACTTT. Translated, it gives CASSLGQGEPLHF.

This chain uses TRBV6-6 with TRBJ1-2; D ambiguous. The CDR3 covers 15 residues. Looked up from germline, CDR1 is MNHNY and CDR2 is SVGAGI (reference sequence). V was pared by 2 bases and J by 5 bases, with 15 bases between. In nucleotides, the CDR3 is TGTGCCAGCAGTTACCGTGGTGGGCAGGAGTATGGCTACACCTTC. Amino acid sequence: CASSYRGGQEYGYTF.

This sequence joins TRBV7-2 and TRBJ2-5; the D is unclear. With the DNA end fitting TRBJ2-7 better, the J assignment may be wrong. Germline CDR1 SGHTA, CDR2 FQGNSA. The CDR3 is 14 amino acids. The DNA for the CDR3 is TGTGCCAGCAGCTTAGACGCGATCACCTACGAGCAGTACTTC. Its translation is CASSLDAITYEQYF.

V and J are TRBV5-5 and TRBJ2-5; TRBD2 aligns across 7 bases. This CDR3 contains 14 residues. Germline V gene data show CDR1 as SGHKS and CDR2 as YYEKEE (reference sequence). J lost 5 bases, V lost 5 bases, and 9 bases had no gene match. In DNA, the CDR3 is TGTGCCAGCAGTGTCTTGGGACTAAGCGAGACCCAGTACTTC. This encodes CASSVLGLSETQYF.

This chain uses TRBV6-5 with TRBJ2-7; the D gene is possibly TRBD1 (5 bases). The germline V gene encodes CDR1 MNHEY and CDR2 SVGAGI. V shed 6 bases and J shed 4 bases, with 16 bases lying between them. CDR3 length: 14 amino acids. CDR3 in amino acids: CASSLRDQGYEQYF. The CDR3 region has the DNA TGTGCCAGCAGCCTAAGAGATCAGGGATACGAGCAGTACTTC.

The gene calls are TRBV25-1 and TRBJ1-4, with D possibly matching TRBD1 (5 bases). Germline lookup yields CDR1 MGHDK and CDR2 SYGVNS. The CDR3 spans 15 residues. The V gene lost 4 bases and the J gene lost 4 bases, with 13 bases spanning the gap. As DNA, the CDR3 is TGTGCCAGCAGTGTACCGGGACGGAGTAATGAAAAACTGTTTTTT. Its translation is CASSVPGRSNEKLFF.

This clone came up a few times. CDR3 amino acids: CASSIGGYQPQHF. Here the CDR3 DNA reads TGTGCCAGTAGTATCGGAGGGTATCAGCCCCAGCATTTT. The rearrangement uses TRBV19 and TRBJ1-5; D gene unclear. The CDR3 is 13 residues long. The V and J ends lost 3 bases and 5 bases respectively, with 8 bases between them. Germline V lookup: CDR1 LNHDA, CDR2 SQIVND (reference sequence).

The chain recombines TRBV5-1 with TRBJ2-7, with TRBD2 identical over 13 bases. The junction had 7 bases not matched to a gene; V was cut back by 7 bases and J by 6 bases. Germline V gene data show CDR1 as SGHRS and CDR2 as YFSETQ. The CDR3 spans 14 residues. The DNA of the CDR3 is TGCGCCAGCGGAACCGGGACTAGCGGGACCGAGCAGTACTTC. It yields the protein CASGTGTSGTEQYF.

The V call is TRBV5-6, the J call TRBJ2-7; D is unclear. The CDR3 consists of 14 residues. Trimming removed 4 bases at V and 0 bases at J, with 11 bases between. Germline loops: CDR1 SGHDT, CDR2 YYEEEE. Here the CDR3 reads CASSRAESSYEQYF. DNA for the CDR3: TGTGCCAGCAGCCGAGCCGAGAGCTCCTACGAGCAGTACTTC.

V is TRBV19 and J is TRBJ2-7; maybe TRBD1 (5 bases). The CDR3 is 15 amino acids. Germline V gene sequence: CDR1 LNHDA, CDR2 SQIVND (reference sequence). Deletions cut 3 bases from V and 6 bases from J, with 18 bases between. The CDR3 nucleotides are TGTGCCAGTAGTATTGGAATAAGGGGTCCGGGCGAGCAGTACTTC. This codes for CASSIGIRGPGEQYF. The whole variable domain, remainder taken from reference TRBV19 and TRBJ2-7, is DGGITQSPKYLFRKEGQNVTLSCEQNLNHDAMYWYRQDPGQGLRLIYYSQIVNDFQKGDIAEGYSVSREKKESFPLTVTSAQKNPTAFYLCASSIGIRGPGEQYFGPGTRLTVT.

The chain has TRBV5-5 and TRBJ2-4; 8 nucleotides line up with TRBD1. Germline CDR1 reads SGHKS; CDR2 reads YYEKEE (reference sequence). The CDR3 has 15 amino acids. The J segment lost 8 bases and the V segment lost 4 bases, leaving 11 bases of the junction unmatched. This chain's CDR3 is CASSLVGDRTDIQYF. CDR3 nucleotides: TGTGCCAGCAGCCTCGTTGGGGACAGGACGGACATTCAGTACTTC.

CDR3 sequence (DNA): TGTGCCAGCAGCTTACTGTTAGGGGGCGCAGGTAACGAGCAGTACTTC. Its protein product is CASSLLLGGAGNEQYF. The V gene is TRBV11-1, the J gene TRBJ2-7; 7 bases map to TRBD1. Germline CDR1 SGHAT, CDR2 FQDESV (reference sequence). With 2 bases clipped from V and 5 bases from J, the junction kept 12 bases outside the gene matches. CDR3 length: 16 residues.

The V call is TRBV6-4, the J call TRBJ1-2, with no clear D. Trimming took off 6 bases at V and 0 bases at J, with 8 bases between the two ends. The CDR3 runs 13 residues. Germline V CDR1 and CDR2: MRHNA, SNTAGT. The chain's CDR3 is CASRPGTNYGYTF. In DNA, the CDR3 is TGTGCCAGCAGACCGGGCACTAACTATGGCTACACCTTC.

The genes are TRBV27 and TRBJ1-1; D is perhaps TRBD1 (6 bases). Trimming took off 6 bases at V and 0 bases at J, with 14 bases between the two ends. In germline, CDR1 is MNHEY, CDR2 SMNVEV (reference sequence). This CDR3 is built from 15 residues. DNA of the CDR3: TGTGCCAGCAGCTGGGGGCCTGGGATGAACACTGAAGCTTTCTTT. Translated, it gives CASSWGPGMNTEAFF.

The chain links TRBV5-1 to TRBJ1-6; TRBD1 might be the D (5 bases). Trimming cost V 7 bases and J 8 bases, with 19 bases left between them. Germline V CDR1 and CDR2: SGHRS, YFSETQ. The CDR3 totals 15 residues. The DNA for the CDR3 is TGCGCCAGCCGCTCGACAGTTTTTGCCGATTCACCCCTCCACTTT. This encodes CASRSTVFADSPLHF.

This chain joins TRBV30 and TRBJ2-3; possibly TRBD2 for D (5 bases). V was cut by 3 bases and J by 2 bases, with 9 bases left in between. This CDR3 region has 13 residues. Germline loops: CDR1 GTSNPN, CDR2 SVGIG (reference sequence). The CDR3 sequence: CAWRRVPTDTQYF. Here the CDR3 DNA reads TGTGCCTGGAGGCGGGTCCCCACAGATACGCAGTATTTT.

The chain links TRBV11-2 to TRBJ2-7, with 9 bases aligning to TRBD2. V trimming: 1 base; J trimming: 7 bases; junction bases outside the gene matches: 5. CDR3 size: 14 residues. Per germline, CDR1 SGHAT and CDR2 FQNNGV. CDR3 in amino acids: CASSLVGLAREQYF. CDR3 bases: TGTGCCAGCAGCTTAGTAGGACTAGCGAGGGAGCAGTACTTC.

The chain uses TRBV6-4 and TRBJ2-7, with 7 bases lining up with TRBD1. V dropped 8 bases and J dropped 7; count of bases not matched to a gene: 11. Germline assignment: CDR1 MRHNA and CDR2 SNTAGT. The CDR3 contains 13 residues. CDR3 loop: CASSGTALSEQYF. DNA for the CDR3: TGTGCCAGCTCGGGGACAGCCCTCTCAGAGCAGTACTTC.